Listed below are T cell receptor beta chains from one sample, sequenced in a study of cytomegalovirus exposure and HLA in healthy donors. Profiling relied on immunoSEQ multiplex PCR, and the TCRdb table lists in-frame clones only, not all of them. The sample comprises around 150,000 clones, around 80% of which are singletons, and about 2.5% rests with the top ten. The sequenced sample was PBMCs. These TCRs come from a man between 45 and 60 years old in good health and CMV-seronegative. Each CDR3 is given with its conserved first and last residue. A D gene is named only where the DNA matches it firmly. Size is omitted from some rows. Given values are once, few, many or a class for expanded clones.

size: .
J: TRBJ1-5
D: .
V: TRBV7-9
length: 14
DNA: TGTGCCAGCAGCTTATCGAGTCCCAATCAGCCCCAGCATTTT
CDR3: CASSLSSPNQPQHF

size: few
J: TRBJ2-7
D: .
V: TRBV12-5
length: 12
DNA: TGTGCTAGTGGTTTAGGGGGCTACGAGCAGTACTTC
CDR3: CASGLGGYEQYF

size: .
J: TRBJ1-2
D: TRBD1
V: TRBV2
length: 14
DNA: TGTGCCAGCAGTTTGACAGGGGCAAACGGTGGCTACACCTTC
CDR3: CASSLTGANGGYTF

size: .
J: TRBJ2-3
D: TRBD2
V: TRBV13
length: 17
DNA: TGTGCCAGCAGCTTCAGGCGGGGGGGCACAAGCACAGATACGCAGTATTTT
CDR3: CASSFRRGGTSTDTQYF

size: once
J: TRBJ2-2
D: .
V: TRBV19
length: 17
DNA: TGTGCCAGTAGTATTCCGGGAGCGGAGGCGAACACCGGGGAGCTGTTTTTT
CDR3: CASSIPGAEANTGELFF

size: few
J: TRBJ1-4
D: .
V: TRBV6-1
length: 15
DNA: TGTGCCAGCAGTGAAGAGTGGTTAGTGCGGGAAAAACTGTTTTTT
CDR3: CASSEEWLVREKLFF

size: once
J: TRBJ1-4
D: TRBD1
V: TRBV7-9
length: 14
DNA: TGTGCCAGCAGCTTAGCACAGGGGAATGAAAAACTGTTTTTT
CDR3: CASSLAQGNEKLFF

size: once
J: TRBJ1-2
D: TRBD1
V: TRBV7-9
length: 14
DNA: TGTGCCAGCAGCTCCGAAGGGGGCTCCTATGGCTACACCTTC
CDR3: CASSSEGGSYGYTF

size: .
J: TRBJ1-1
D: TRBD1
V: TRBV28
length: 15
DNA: TGTGCCAGCAGTTCCCCCACAGGGGGCAACACTGAAGCTTTCTTT
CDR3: CASSSPTGGNTEAFF

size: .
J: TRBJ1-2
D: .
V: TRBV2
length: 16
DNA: TGTGCCAGCAGTCTTAAATTACAAGCGGCTAACTATGGCTACACCTTC
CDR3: CASSLKLQAANYGYTF

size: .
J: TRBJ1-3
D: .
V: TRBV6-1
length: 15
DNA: TGTGCCAGCAGTGAGGGCTCCTTCTCTGGAAACACCATATATTTT
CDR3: CASSEGSFSGNTIYF

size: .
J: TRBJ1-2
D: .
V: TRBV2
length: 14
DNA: TGTGCCAGCAGTCTAAATGGGGCCTACGCCGGCTACACCTTC
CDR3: CASSLNGAYAGYTF

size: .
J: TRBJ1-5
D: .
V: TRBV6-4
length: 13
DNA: TGTGCCAGCAGTGAAGAAGGAGGTCAGCCCCAGCATTTT
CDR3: CASSEEGGQPQHF

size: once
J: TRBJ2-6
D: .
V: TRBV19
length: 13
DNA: TGTGCCAGCAGCGTGACTGGGGCCAACGTCCTGACTTTC
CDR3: CASSVTGANVLTF

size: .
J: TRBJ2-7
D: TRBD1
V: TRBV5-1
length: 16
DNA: TGCGCCAGCAGCTTGGCCCCTTACCGGGACAGCTACGAGCAGTACTTC
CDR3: CASSLAPYRDSYEQYF

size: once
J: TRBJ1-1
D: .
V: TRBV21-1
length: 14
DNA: TGTGCCAGCAGCATCGAACTACAGGGAACGGAAGCTTTCTTT
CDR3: CASSIELQGTEAFF

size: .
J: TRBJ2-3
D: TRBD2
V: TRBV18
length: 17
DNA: TGTGCCAGCTCACCATATTGGACTAGCGGGATGGCAGATACGCAGTATTTT
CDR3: CASSPYWTSGMADTQYF

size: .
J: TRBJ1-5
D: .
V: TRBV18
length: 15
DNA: TGTGCCAGCTCACCAGAGGGAGGGCGGGAGCAGCCCCAGCATTTT
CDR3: CASSPEGGREQPQHF

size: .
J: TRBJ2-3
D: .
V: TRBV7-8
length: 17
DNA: TGTGCCAGCAGCTTAGTTCTCAGGATTCCTAGCACAGATACGCAGTATTTT
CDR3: CASSLVLRIPSTDTQYF

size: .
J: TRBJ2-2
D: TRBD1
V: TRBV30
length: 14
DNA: TGTGCCTGGAATTGGGACAGGGTCACCGGGGAGCTGTTTTTT
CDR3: CAWNWDRVTGELFF

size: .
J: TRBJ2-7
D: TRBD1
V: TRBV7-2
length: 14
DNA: TGTGCCAGCAGCCCGGGACAGACGAACTACGAGCAGTACTTC
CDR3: CASSPGQTNYEQYF

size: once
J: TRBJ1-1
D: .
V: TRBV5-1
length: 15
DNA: TGCGCCAGCAGCTCGGGGTCTAGGCTGGGCACTGAAGCTTTCTTT
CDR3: CASSSGSRLGTEAFF

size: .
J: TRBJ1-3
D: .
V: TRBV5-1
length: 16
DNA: TGCGCCAGCAGCCCTGGACTGCCGAGCTCTGGAAACACCATATATTTT
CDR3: CASSPGLPSSGNTIYF

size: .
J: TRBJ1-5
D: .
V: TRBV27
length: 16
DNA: TGTGCCAGCAGGCAGTACAGGGATGCGAGCAATCAGCCCCAGCATTTT
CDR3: CASRQYRDASNQPQHF

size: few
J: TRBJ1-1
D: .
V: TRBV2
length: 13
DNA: TGTGCCAGCAAAGACAGAATGAACACTGAAGCTTTCTTT
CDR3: CASKDRMNTEAFF

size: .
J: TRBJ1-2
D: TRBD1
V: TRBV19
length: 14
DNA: TGTGCCAGTAGTACGCTAACAGGGGCCTATGGCTACACCTTC
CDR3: CASSTLTGAYGYTF

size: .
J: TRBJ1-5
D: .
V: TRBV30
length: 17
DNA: TGTGCCTGGAGTTACGGGGCAGGGGTTTTTAGCAATCAGCCCCAGCATTTT
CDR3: CAWSYGAGVFSNQPQHF

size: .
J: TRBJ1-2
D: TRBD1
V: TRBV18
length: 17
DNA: TGTGCCAGCTCACTAAAAGGACAGGGGGCCAGGAACTATGGCTACACCTTC
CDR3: CASSLKGQGARNYGYTF

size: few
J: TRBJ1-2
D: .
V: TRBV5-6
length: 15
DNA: TGTGCCAGCAGCTCCCGGGACATTTTCGGCTATGGCTACACCTTC
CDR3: CASSSRDIFGYGYTF

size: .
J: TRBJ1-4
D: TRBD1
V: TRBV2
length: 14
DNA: TGTGCCAGCAGTGCTGACAGGGGGCGTGAAAAACTGTTTTTT
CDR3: CASSADRGREKLFF

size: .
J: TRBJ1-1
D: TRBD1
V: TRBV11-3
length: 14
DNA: TGTGCCAGCAGCCGAACAGGGGAAGGCGCTGAAGCTTTCTTT
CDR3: CASSRTGEGAEAFF

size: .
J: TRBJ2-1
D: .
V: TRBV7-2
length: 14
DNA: TGTGCCAGCACCCCCGCAGGGGGGAACAATGAGCAGTTCTTC
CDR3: CASTPAGGNNEQFF

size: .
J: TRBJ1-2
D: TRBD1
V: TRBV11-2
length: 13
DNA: TGTGCCAGCAGCAAAGACAGGGTGGGCGGCTACACCTTC
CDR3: CASSKDRVGGYTF

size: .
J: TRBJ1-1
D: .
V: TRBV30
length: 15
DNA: TGTGCCTGGAGAGGGGGGGGAGGGTGGGAAACTGAAGCTTTCTTT
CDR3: CAWRGGGGWETEAFF

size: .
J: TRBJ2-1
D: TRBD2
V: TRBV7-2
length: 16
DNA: TGTGCCAGCAGCCCGTCAGCGGGGACTCTCTACAATGAGCAGTTCTTC
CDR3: CASSPSAGTLYNEQFF

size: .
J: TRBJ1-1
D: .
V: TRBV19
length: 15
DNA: TGTGCCAGTAGTCCTCAGGGGTCAATGAACACTGAAGCTTTCTTT
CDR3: CASSPQGSMNTEAFF

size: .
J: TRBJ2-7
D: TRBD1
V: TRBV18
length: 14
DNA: TGTGCCAGCTCAAGGGACAGGGCAGCGCGGGAGCAGTACTTC
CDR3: CASSRDRAAREQYF

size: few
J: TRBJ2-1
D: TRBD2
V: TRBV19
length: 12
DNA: TGTGCCAGTACCCTCGGGGGGGATGAGCAGTTCTTC
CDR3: CASTLGGDEQFF

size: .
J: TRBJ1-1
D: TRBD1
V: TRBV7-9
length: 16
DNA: TGTGCCAGCAGCTTAGCGGAGACAGGGGGCTTTACTGAAGCTTTCTTT
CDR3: CASSLAETGGFTEAFF

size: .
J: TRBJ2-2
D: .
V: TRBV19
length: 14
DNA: TGTGCCAGTAGAATCTCCCGGGGAACCGGGGAGCTGTTTTTT
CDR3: CASRISRGTGELFF

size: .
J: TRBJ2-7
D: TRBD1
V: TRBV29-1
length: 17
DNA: TGCAGCGTACAAGAACCGCCGGGACAGGGGTCCTCTTACGAGCAGTACTTC
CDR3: CSVQEPPGQGSSYEQYF

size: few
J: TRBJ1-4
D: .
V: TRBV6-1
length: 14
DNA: TGTGCCAGCAGTGAGGGCCAGGGGAGTGAAAAACTGTTTTTT
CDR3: CASSEGQGSEKLFF

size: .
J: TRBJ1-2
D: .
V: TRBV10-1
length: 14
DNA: TGCGCCAGCAGTGACCCCCCTAGGAACTATGGCTACACCTTC
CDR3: CASSDPPRNYGYTF

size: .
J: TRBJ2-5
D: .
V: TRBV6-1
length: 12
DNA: TGTGCCAGCAGTGAATCAAAAGAGACCCAGTACTTC
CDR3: CASSESKETQYF

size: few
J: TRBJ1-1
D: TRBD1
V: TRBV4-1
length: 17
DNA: TGCGCCAGCAGCCAAGGGCCTCCAGACAGACAGGGCACTGAAGCTTTCTTT
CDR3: CASSQGPPDRQGTEAFF